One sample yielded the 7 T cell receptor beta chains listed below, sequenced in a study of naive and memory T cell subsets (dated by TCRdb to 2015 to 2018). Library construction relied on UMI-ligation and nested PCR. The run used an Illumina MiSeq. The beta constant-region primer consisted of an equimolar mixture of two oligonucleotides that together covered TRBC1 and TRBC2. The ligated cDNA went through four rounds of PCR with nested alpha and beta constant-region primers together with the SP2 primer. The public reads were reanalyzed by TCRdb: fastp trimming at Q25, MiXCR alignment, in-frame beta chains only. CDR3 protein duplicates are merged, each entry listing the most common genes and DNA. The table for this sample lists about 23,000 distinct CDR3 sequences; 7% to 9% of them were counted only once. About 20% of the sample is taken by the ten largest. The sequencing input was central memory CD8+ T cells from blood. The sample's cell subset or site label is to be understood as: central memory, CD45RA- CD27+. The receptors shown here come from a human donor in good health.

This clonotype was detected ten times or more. The CDR3 nucleotides are TGTGCCTGGATGGGGGGGCCCGATGAGCAGTTCTTC. It translates to CAWMGGPDEQFF. The chain joins TRBV30 to TRBJ2-1, with D perhaps matching TRBD2 (7 bases). Deletions cut 4 bases from V and 8 bases from J, with 12 bases between. The CDR3 length is 12 residues. From germline, CDR1 is GTSNPN and CDR2 SVGIG (reference sequence). Full variable domain (outside the CDR3, taken from reference TRBV30 and TRBJ2-1): SQTIHQWPATLVQPVGSPLSLECTVEGTSNPNLYWYRQAAGRGLQLLFYSVGIGQISSEVPQNLSASRPQDRQFILSSKKLLLSDSGFYLCAWMGGPDEQFFGPGTRLTVL.

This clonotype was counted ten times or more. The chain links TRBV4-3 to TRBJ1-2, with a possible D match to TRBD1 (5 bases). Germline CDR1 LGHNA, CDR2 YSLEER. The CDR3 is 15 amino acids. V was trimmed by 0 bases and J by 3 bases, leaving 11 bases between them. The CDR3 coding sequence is TGCGCCAGCAGCCAAGATCAGTTAGGGGACTATGGCTACACCTTC. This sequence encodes CASSQDQLGDYGYTF.

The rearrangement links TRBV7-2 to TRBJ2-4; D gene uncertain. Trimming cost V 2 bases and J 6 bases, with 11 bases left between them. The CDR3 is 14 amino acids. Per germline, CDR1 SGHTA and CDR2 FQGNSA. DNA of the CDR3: TGTGCCAGCAGCTTACGAGATGGGGTAAACATTCAGTACTTC. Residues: CASSLRDGVNIQYF.

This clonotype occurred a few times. CDR3 DNA: TGCAGTGCTAGAGAGGCCAGGGGTAACCAGCCCCAGCATTTT. It codes for CSAREARGNQPQHF. The V call is TRBV20-1, the J call TRBJ1-5, with D possibly TRBD1 on 6 matching bases. The CDR3 spans 14 residues. The germline V gene has CDR1 DFQATT and CDR2 SNEGSKA (reference sequence). V was pared by 0 bases and J by 7 bases, with 13 bases between.

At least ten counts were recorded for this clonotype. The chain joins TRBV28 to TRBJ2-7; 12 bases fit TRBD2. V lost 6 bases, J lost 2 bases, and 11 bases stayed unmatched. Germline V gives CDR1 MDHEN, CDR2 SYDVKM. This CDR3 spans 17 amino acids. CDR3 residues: CASSSTSGRSLTYEQYF. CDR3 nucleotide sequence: TGTGCCAGCAGCTCCACTAGCGGGAGGTCTCTGACCTACGAGCAGTACTTC.

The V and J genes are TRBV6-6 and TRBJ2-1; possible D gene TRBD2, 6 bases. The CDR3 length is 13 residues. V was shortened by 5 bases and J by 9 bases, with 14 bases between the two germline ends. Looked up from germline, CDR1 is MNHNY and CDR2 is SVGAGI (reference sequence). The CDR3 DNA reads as TGTGCCAGCAGTACGGGAGAGGTGGCTGAGCAGTTCTTC. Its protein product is CASSTGEVAEQFF.

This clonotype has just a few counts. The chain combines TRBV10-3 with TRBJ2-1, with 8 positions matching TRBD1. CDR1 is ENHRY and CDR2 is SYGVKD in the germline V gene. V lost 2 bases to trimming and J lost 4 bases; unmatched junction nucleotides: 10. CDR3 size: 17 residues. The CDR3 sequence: CAISEPRTGTGYNEQFF. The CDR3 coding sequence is TGTGCCATCAGTGAGCCGAGGACAGGGACCGGGTACAATGAGCAGTTCTTC.